This T cell receptor (beta chain) was obtained from a study of T-cell memory formation after mild COVID-19. Study results and limitations: Mostly located in CM and EM were contracting CD4+ clones, with contracting CD8+ clones located in EMRA. Researchers found some responding clones in pre-infection memory, a sign that cross-reactive memory joined. There was a balanced CD4/CD8 profile in clones contracting day 15 to 85, and later expanders leaned CD4+.

The CDR3 is 13 amino acids. The germline CDR1 and CDR2 sequences are MNHEY and SVGAGI. The ends were cut back, 6 bases at V and 0 bases at J, with 7 bases in the middle. TCRdb itself ran the 5' RACE reads through MiXCR, one entry per CDR3 protein. The sample yields around 300,000 distinct CDR3 sequences, approximately 13% seen once. The sample holds a few counts of this clonotype. No antigen is known for it. The sequencing input was PBMCs or a T cell subset sorted from them (not recorded which). The sequence came from a man younger than 30 who had mild COVID-19 (a few samples of this study predate the infection). Cell type and time point are not known. The chain has TRBV6-5 and TRBJ2-3; D gene uncertain. CDR3 in amino acids: CASRRSSTDTQYF. The CDR3 coding sequence is TGTGCCAGCAGGCGATCTAGCACAGATACGCAGTATTTT.